The 21 T cell receptor beta chains below come from one sample, sequenced in a study of tumor-infiltrating lymphocytes in primary liver carcinoma. The researchers obtained blood RNA from unsorted whole blood and also extracted germline DNA. Total RNA (roughly 550 ng) served as template for TCR beta cDNA synthesis primed by a constant-region primer. ARM-PCR was slightly modified, and three nested multiplex PCR rounds with it gave rise to the TCR beta libraries. Researchers ran the first two PCR rounds for ten to eleven cycles each with TRBV1-TRBV30 forward primers and a C-beta reverse primer. A single record per CDR3 protein comes from TCRdb applying MiXCR to the multiplex PCR reads. Among 150,000 to 200,000 distinct CDR3 sequences listed, 60% were seen once. Sequencing was carried out using peripheral blood. These receptors were collected from a man between 40 and 49 years old with primary liver carcinoma and hepatitis B virus infection.

This chain links TRBV28 with TRBJ2-5; unclear D gene. The CDR3 length is 12 residues. Germline V lookup: CDR1 MDHEN, CDR2 SYDVKM. CDR3 DNA sequence: TGTGCTACCAGCCAGAACCGGGAGACCCAGTACTTC. Encoded protein: CATSQNRETQYF.

The chain uses TRBV29-1 and TRBJ1-2; TRBD1 aligns across 9 bases. The germline V gene has CDR1 SQVTM and CDR2 ANQGSEA. The junction had 12 bases not matched to a gene; V was cut back by 4 bases and J by 9 bases. This CDR3 spans 14 amino acids. This chain's CDR3 is CSVVAIGTGNRYTF. The CDR3 nucleotides are TGCAGCGTTGTAGCCATCGGGACAGGGAATCGCTACACCTTC.

This clonotype was counted many times. V and J are TRBV11-2 and TRBJ1-6; TRBD1 is a possible D gene (6 bases). Germline-derived CDR1 and CDR2 are SGHAT and FQNNGV. Trimming took 5 bases from V and 7 from J, leaving 9 bases between them. This CDR3 is built from 13 residues. CDR3 in amino acids: CASSTQGNSPLHF. The CDR3 bases are TGTGCCAGCAGCACACAGGGAAATTCACCCCTCCACTTT.

A word on this clonotype: This could be a read error, since a much larger clone is one nucleotide away. The chain's CDR3 is CSVEGAGVRYNEQFF. The CDR3, as DNA: TGCAGCGTTGAGGGAGCGGGAGTGCGCTACAATGAGCAGTTCTTC. The rearrangement joins TRBV29-1 to TRBJ2-1; 8 nucleotides align to TRBD2. J lost 3 bases, V lost 3 bases, and 7 bases had no gene match. CDR1 and CDR2 (germline): SQVTM, ANQGSEA. The CDR3 is 15 residues long.

V is TRBV6-4 and J is TRBJ2-2; perhaps TRBD2 as D (5 bases). V lost 6 bases, J lost 2 bases, and 10 bases lay in between. Looked up from germline, CDR1 is MRHNA and CDR2 is SNTAGT. The CDR3 spans 14 residues. This CDR3 is CASRRGINTGELFF. CDR3 DNA: TGTGCCAGCAGACGGGGAATTAACACCGGGGAGCTGTTTTTT.

This clonotype showed up just once. The rearrangement joins TRBV6-2 or TRBV6-3 to TRBJ1-6; D possibly corresponds to TRBD1 (6 bases). This CDR3 has 16 residues. Germline V gene lookup returns CDR1 MNHEY and CDR2 SVGEGT. V was shortened by 5 bases and J by 7 bases, with 18 bases between the two germline ends. CDR3: CASSHPYGQTNSPLHF. CDR3 nucleotide sequence: TGTGCCAGCAGTCACCCCTACGGACAGACGAATTCACCCCTCCACTTT.

The V call is TRBV13, the J call TRBJ2-5, with 10 bases that match TRBD2. After removal of 6 bases from V and 2 bases from J, the junction contained 6 bases not matched to a gene. CDR1 is PRHDT and CDR2 is FYEKMQ in the germline V gene (reference sequence). CDR3 length: 15 amino acids. The CDR3 sequence is CASSSSGRAQETQYF. DNA for the CDR3: TGTGCCAGCAGTTCCAGCGGGAGGGCTCAAGAGACCCAGTACTTC.

CDR3 loop: CASTRWASYEQYF. Here the CDR3 DNA reads TGTGCCAGCACCCGGTGGGCTTCCTACGAGCAGTACTTC. The rearrangement joins TRBV7-8 to TRBJ2-7, with D hard to call. V was shortened by 7 bases and J by 1 base, with 11 bases between the two germline ends. CDR3 size: 13 residues. The germline CDR1 and CDR2 sequences are SGHVS and FQNEAQ.

This chain uses TRBV7-8 with TRBJ2-5; TRBD2 might be the D (7 bases). The germline V and J ends were trimmed by 6 bases and 5 bases, with 13 bases remaining between them. CDR1 is SGHVS and CDR2 is FQNEAQ in the germline V gene. The CDR3 covers 13 residues. The CDR3 region is CASSRGGHETQYF. As DNA, the CDR3 is TGTGCCAGCAGTCGCGGGGGCCACGAGACCCAGTACTTC. The whole variable domain, remainder taken from reference TRBV7-8 and TRBJ2-5, is GAGVSQSPRYKVAKRGQDVALRCDPISGHVSLFWYQQALGQGPEFLTYFQNEAQLDKSGLPSDRFFAERPEGSVSTLKIQRTQQEDSAVYLCASSRGGHETQYFGPGTRLLVL.

As regards this clonotype: As the CDR3 is not closed by the conserved phenylalanine or tryptophan, this likely results from a read error. The chain joins TRBV6-1 to TRBJ1-2; 8 positions agree with TRBD1. The CDR3 runs to 13 residues. J gave up 8 bases and V 1 base, and 3 bases lay outside the gene matches. Germline V gives CDR1 MNHNS, CDR2 SASEGT. The DNA for the CDR3 is TGTGCCAGCAGTGAAGGAGGACAGGGAGGCTACACCCTC. It yields the protein CASSEGGQGGYTL.

Comment on this clonotype: It is likely a read error, because the conserved phenylalanine at the end of the CDR3 is missing. The chain links TRBV10-3 to TRBJ2-6; no clear D gene. Trimming removed 5 bases at V and 2 bases at J, with 7 bases between. The V gene's germline CDR1 is ENHRY and CDR2 SYGVKD. There are 14 residues in the CDR3. The CDR3 sequence is CAISPAAGANVLTL. Written as DNA, the CDR3 is TGTGCCATCAGTCCCGCGGCTGGGGCCAACGTCCTGACTCTC.

This sequence joins TRBV6-1 and TRBJ1-5; D not resolved. Trimming removed 7 bases from V and 4 bases from J, with 17 bases in between. Per the germline V gene, CDR1 is MNHNS and CDR2 is SASEGT. The CDR3 loop spans 15 amino acids. The CDR3 sequence is CASTVMGGINQPQHF. The CDR3 nucleotides read TGTGCCAGCACTGTCATGGGTGGTATTAATCAGCCCCAGCATTTT.

As to this clonotype: A much larger clone lies a single base off, so this may be a read error. This chain links TRBV11-2 with TRBJ2-3; the match to TRBD2 covers 7 bases. The CDR3 has 16 amino acids. CDR1 and CDR2 (germline): SGHAT, FQNNGV. The CDR3 bases are TGTGTCAGCAGCTCCAAGACTAGCAGCAGCACAGATACGCAGTATTTT. It specifies CVSSSKTSSSTDTQYF.

CDR3 in amino acids: CASSTRLRADTQYF. Here the CDR3 DNA reads TGTGCCAGCAGCACGCGTCTGAGGGCAGATACGCAGTATTTT. J is TRBJ2-3 and V is TRBV28; D perhaps matches TRBD2 (5 bases). Germline V gene data show CDR1 as MDHEN and CDR2 as SYDVKM. V lost 6 bases to trimming and J lost 4 bases, with 14 bases between them. The CDR3 runs to 14 residues.

The chain is built from TRBV6-5 and TRBJ2-7; a weak D match, TRBD2 (5 bases). Germline V gene sequence: CDR1 MNHEY, CDR2 SVGAGI. The CDR3 runs to 16 residues. V was cut by 5 bases and J by 5 bases, with 22 bases left in between. Written as DNA, the CDR3 is TGTGCCAGCAGTCCCATCGACGCAAGCGGATCCAACGAGCAGTACTTC. Translating it yields CASSPIDASGSNEQYF.

This clonotype has only one observation. DNA for the CDR3: TGTGCCAGCAGTTTCCCGCAGCGCACTGAAGCTTTCTTT. It specifies CASSFPQRTEAFF. The chain uses TRBV28 and TRBJ1-1; D remains unclear. V lost 3 bases to trimming and J lost 4 bases, with 9 bases between them. The CDR3 totals 13 residues. Germline CDR1 is MDHEN and CDR2 is SYDVKM.

Only a few counts were recorded for this clonotype. V gene TRBV6-5 combines with J gene TRBJ2-6; no definite D call. The CDR3 totals 14 residues. The V and J ends lost 5 bases and 2 bases respectively, with 7 bases between them. CDR1 MNHEY and CDR2 SVGAGI come from the germline V gene. CDR3 loop: CASSTIAGANVLTF. The DNA for the CDR3 is TGTGCCAGCAGTACGATCGCTGGGGCCAACGTCCTGACTTTC.

On this clonotype: This sequence may be a read error, since a much larger clone differs from it by one base. The V call is TRBV11-2, the J call TRBJ2-7, with 11 bases that match TRBD1. This CDR3 contains 14 residues. Germline CDR1 and CDR2: SGHAT and FQNNGV. Trimming took 6 bases from V and 9 from J; bases not matched to a gene: 10. The DNA for the CDR3 is TGTGCCAGCAGTTCAGGACAGGGGGCTCTCGGGCAGTACTTC. This codes for CASSSGQGALGQYF.

Turning to this clonotype: At one end the junction does not follow the germline gene, possibly because of a read error. The V and J genes are TRBV6-5 and TRBJ2-5; the D gene is possibly TRBD2 (5 bases). The CDR3 covers 13 residues. CDR1 and CDR2 from the germline V gene are MNHEY and SVGAGI. The CDR3 sequence is CASSTEGWETQYF. CDR3 bases: TGTGCCAGCAGTACTGAAGGGTGGGAGACCCAATACTTC.

As concerns this clonotype: This may stem from a read error, because a much larger clone lies one nucleotide away. The chain is built from TRBV29-1 and TRBJ2-7, with 10 nucleotides matching TRBD2. The CDR3 consists of 17 residues. The germline gives CDR1 SQVTM, CDR2 ANQGSEA. In DNA form, the CDR3 reads TGCAGCGTTGAGGGGCTAGCGGGAGCCCGGAGCTCCTACAAGCAGTACTTC. It encodes CSVEGLAGARSSYKQYF.

The chain is built from TRBV4-2 and TRBJ2-7; 7 positions agree with TRBD2. The CDR3 sequence is 13 residues long. The trim removed 4 bases at V and 6 bases at J, leaving 6 bases unmatched. CDR1 is LGHNA, CDR2 YNFKEQ, per germline. Here the CDR3 reads CASSRGGVVEQYF. DNA for the CDR3: TGTGCCAGCAGCCGGGGGGGAGTCGTCGAGCAGTACTTC.